One sample yielded the 26 T cell receptor beta chains listed below, sequenced in a study (dated by TCRdb to about 2015). The library relied on 5' RACE. The instrument was an Illumina MiSeq. Using fastp trimming at Q25 and MiXCR clonotype assembly, TCRdb reanalyzed the public sequencing data and kept in-frame beta chains. Each entry is one CDR3 protein sequence, shown with its most common DNA and genes. A total of 8,000 to 10,000 distinct CDR3 sequences appear in this sample, under 35% of them only once. 3.5% to 6% of the sample comes from the top ten. The specimen was naive CD4+ T cells sorted from a lymph node. This specimen's cell subset or site label, interpreted: naive CD4+ T cells, CD4+CD45RA+CD25-. The source of these receptors is a female donor with breast cancer.

The rearrangement uses TRBV6-1 and TRBJ1-6, with D perhaps matching TRBD1 (5 bases). This CDR3 contains 16 residues. Trimming removed 5 bases from V and 7 bases from J, with 18 bases in between. Germline-derived CDR1 and CDR2 are MNHNS and SASEGT. The CDR3 reads CASSREAGEPNSPLHF. The CDR3 DNA is TGTGCCAGCAGTCGTGAAGCGGGGGAGCCGAATTCACCCCTCCACTTT.

Concerning this clonotype: The junction differs from germline at one of its ends, possibly a read error. This chain connects TRBV29-1 to TRBJ2-6; possible D gene TRBD1, 5 bases. The CDR3 contains 17 residues. Germline CDR1 SQVTM, CDR2 ANQGSEA. CDR3 in amino acids: CSVGAVIPSSGANVLAF. The CDR3 nucleotides read TGCAGCGTTGGTGCGGTAATTCCCTCCTCTGGGGCCAACGTCCTGGCTTTC.

In its sample, this clonotype is medium-sized. The chain links TRBV27 to TRBJ1-6; 7 nucleotides align to TRBD1. Losses at the gene ends were 6 bases for V and 9 bases for J; bases not matched to a gene: 8. The CDR3 covers 14 residues. The germline V gene encodes CDR1 MNHEY and CDR2 SMNVEV (reference sequence). CDR3 DNA sequence: TGTGCCAGCAGGTACAGGGGTAGTAGTTCACCCCTCCACTTT. It specifies CASRYRGSSSPLHF.

As for this clonotype: Being one base from a much bigger clone, this may be a read error. The rearrangement links TRBV28 to TRBJ1-2, with a possible D match to TRBD1 (6 bases). In germline, CDR1 is MDHEN, CDR2 SYDVKM. CDR3 length: 15 residues. The CDR3 here is CVSSLSQGYNYGYTF. In DNA form, the CDR3 reads TGTGTCAGCAGTTTGTCACAGGGCTATAACTATGGCTACACCTTC.

The chain is built from TRBV21-1 and TRBJ2-7; no check of the table's D call, TRBD2, against the DNA was made. TRBV21-1 is assigned pseudogene status. The length of the CDR3 is 15 residues. This chain's CDR3 is CASSKGPAGVCEQYF. CDR3 nucleotide sequence: TGTGCCAGCAGCAAAGGGCCAGCGGGAGTTTGCGAGCAGTACTTC.

This clonotype is medium-sized. V gene TRBV7-8 combines with J gene TRBJ1-2; no clear D gene. The CDR3 covers 12 residues. Germline CDR1 is SGHVS and CDR2 is FQNEAQ. Trimming removed 1 base from V and 7 bases from J, with 7 bases in between. The DNA of the CDR3 is TGTGCCAGCAGCTTAGGGCCGGTTGGCTACACCTTC. It translates to CASSLGPVGYTF.

The J gene is TRBJ2-2, the V gene TRBV20-1; tentative D call: TRBD2 (6 bases). V was trimmed by 3 bases and J by 2 bases, leaving 16 bases between them. The V gene's germline CDR1 is DFQATT and CDR2 SNEGSKA (reference sequence). This CDR3 is built from 16 residues. The CDR3 DNA reads TGCAGTGCTAGTTCTAAACCGGGACTCAACACCGGGGAGCTGTTTTTT. Its protein is CSASSKPGLNTGELFF.

Points on this clonotype: This clone may be a read error of a much larger clone one base away. The CDR3 DNA follows: TGTGCCAGCAGCCCCCCCGAGGGGTTTCGGGAGCAGTTCTTC. It encodes CASSPPEGFREQFF. The V and J genes are TRBV7-3 and TRBJ2-1, with D perhaps assigned TRBD1 or TRBD2 (5 bases each). V lost 5 bases, J lost 10 bases, and 18 bases lay in between. The CDR3 is 14 amino acids. Germline V gene data show CDR1 as SGHTA and CDR2 as FQGTGA.

CDR3 in DNA: TGTGCCACCAGTGATCCCGGACTGAGCACATACGAGCAGTACTTC. Residues: CATSDPGLSTYEQYF. The gene calls are TRBV24-1 and TRBJ2-7, with D perhaps TRBD2 (5 bases). The CDR3 runs 15 residues. CDR1 and CDR2 from the germline V gene are KGHDR and SFDVKD. V lost 3 bases and J lost 4, with 15 bases in between.

This clonotype was picked up a small number of times. The rearrangement uses TRBV7-9 and TRBJ2-7, with a tentative D call TRBD2 (6 bases). Trimming cost V 1 base and J 3 bases, with 10 bases left between them. The germline gives CDR1 SEHNR, CDR2 FQNEAQ (reference sequence). The CDR3 length is 14 residues. The CDR3 protein is CASSLGGSGYEQYF. Written as DNA, the CDR3 is TGTGCCAGCAGCTTAGGTGGTAGCGGCTACGAGCAGTACTTC.

Concerning this clonotype: This may arise from a read error, as a much more abundant clone is one base away. CDR3 DNA sequence: TGTGCCAGCAGTTATCTTGGCGGAGCCTACGAGCAGTACTTC. Protein product: CASSYLGGAYEQYF. This sequence joins TRBV12-3 or TRBV12-4 and TRBJ2-7, with unresolved D. Trimming took 4 bases from V and 2 from J, leaving 12 bases between them. The CDR3 runs 14 residues.

This chain joins TRBV11-2 and TRBJ2-2, with D unresolved. The CDR3 contains 14 residues. Germline V gene sequence: CDR1 SGHAT, CDR2 FQNNGV. V was shortened by 0 bases and J by 5 bases, with 7 bases between the two germline ends. The CDR3 region has the DNA TGTGCCAGCAGCTTAGATACTCTTACCGGGGAGCTGTTTTTT. Translation: CASSLDTLTGELFF.

This rearrangement joins TRBV4-1 to TRBJ1-1, with D unclear. Germline assignment: CDR1 MGHRA and CDR2 YSYEKL. The CDR3 has 14 amino acids. V was cut by 1 base and J by 2 bases, with 8 bases left in between. CDR3 sequence (DNA): TGCGCCAGCAGCCAAGTCGGTGGTAACACTGAAGCTTTCTTT. Protein sequence: CASSQVGGNTEAFF.

This clonotype was recorded only once. A much more abundant neighbour one base away suggests this may be a read error. This chain uses TRBV5-1 with TRBJ2-2; 7 bases are shared with TRBD2. V gave up 1 base and J gave up 8 bases; unmatched junction bases: 17. The V gene's germline CDR1 is SGHRS and CDR2 YFSETQ. CDR3 size: 18 residues. In nucleotides, the CDR3 is TGCGCCAGCAGCTTGCACGTTCGGCTTGGGCGGGAGCCGGGGGAGCTGTTTTTT. Translating it yields CASSLHVRLGREPGELFF.

By proportion, this clonotype is medium-sized. The J gene is TRBJ1-4, the V gene TRBV6-1; D call uncertain. Germline V gene data show CDR1 as MNHNS and CDR2 as SASEGT. The CDR3 has 14 residues. The germline V and J ends were trimmed by 6 bases and 8 bases, with 16 bases remaining between them. The CDR3 region has the DNA TGTGCCAGCAGCTCGGGGTCGTCCCGGGAAAAACTGTTTTTT. This sequence encodes CASSSGSSREKLFF.

This clonotype is medium-sized within its sample. This chain connects TRBV6-4 to TRBJ2-2; 7 bases are shared with TRBD1. The CDR3 consists of 14 residues. V shed 4 bases, J shed 4 bases, and the junction held 3 bases outside the gene matches. Germline CDR1 reads MRHNA; CDR2 reads SNTAGT. CDR3 DNA sequence: TGTGCCAGCAGTGCCCGGGACAGCACCGGGGAGCTGTTTTTT. Translating it yields CASSARDSTGELFF.

The CDR3 coding sequence is TGTGCCAGCATATTCGCAGTGGCCTCACCCCTCCACTTT. As protein: CASIFAVASPLHF. The V and J genes are TRBV2 and TRBJ1-6; D not resolved. This CDR3 spans 13 amino acids. The germline V gene has CDR1 SNHLY and CDR2 FYNNEI. Trimming removed 7 bases at V and 10 bases at J, with 14 bases between.

In its sample, this clonotype was seen many times. V is TRBV7-3 and J is TRBJ1-1; weak D call: TRBD1 (5 bases). Trimming removed 4 bases from V and 4 bases from J, with 16 bases in between. From germline, CDR1 is SGHTA and CDR2 FQGTGA. The CDR3 totals 15 residues. The CDR3 loop reads CASSSGPSRGTEAFF. The CDR3 bases are TGTGCCAGCAGCTCGGGCCCTTCAAGGGGCACTGAAGCTTTCTTT.

This clonotype is judged medium-sized. This sequence joins TRBV4-1 and TRBJ2-7; the D is unclear. V lost 6 bases and J lost 3, with 9 bases in between. The CDR3 runs 12 residues. Germline values: CDR1 MGHRA, CDR2 YSYEKL. CDR3 amino acids: CASSQTRYEQYF. The CDR3 coding sequence is TGCGCCAGCAGTCAGACACGCTACGAGCAGTACTTC.

This clonotype was counted many times. The junction departs from germline at one end; a sequencing error may be responsible. This chain links TRBV7-7 with TRBJ2-1; no definite D call. The CDR3 has 13 amino acids. Germline values: CDR1 SSHAT, CDR2 FNYEAQ (reference sequence). The CDR3 here is CASSFSPDNEQFF. Written as DNA, the CDR3 is TGTGCTAGCAGCTTCTCGCCGGACAATGAGCAGTTCTTC.

J is TRBJ2-4 and V is TRBV4-1; 11 bases align to TRBD2. This CDR3 is 16 amino acids long. V was clipped by 5 bases and J by 0 bases; unmatched bases: 3. Germline loops: CDR1 MGHRA, CDR2 YSYEKL. CDR3 DNA sequence: TGCGCCAGCAGCAAACTAGCGGGGGAAGCCAAAAACATTCAGTACTTC. Amino acids: CASSKLAGEAKNIQYF.

Of note for this clonotype: A read error may explain this, as a much larger clone is one base away. The chain combines TRBV20-1 with TRBJ1-2, with D possibly TRBD1 on 5 matching bases. CDR1 is DFQATT and CDR2 is SNEGSKA in the germline V gene (reference sequence). The CDR3 contains 13 residues. CDR3 loop: CSAGGGSNYGNTF. Here the CDR3 DNA reads TGCAGTGCGGGGGGGGGGAGCAACTATGGCAACACCTTC.

This clonotype was counted a few times. This chain connects TRBV7-8 to TRBJ2-1; 8 bases are shared with TRBD2. Germline-derived CDR1 and CDR2 are SGHVS and FQNEAQ. The CDR3 spans 15 residues. Trimming at V came to 3 bases and at J to 6 bases, leaving 7 bases not matched to a gene. CDR3 in amino acids: CASSFARLATNEQFF. For the CDR3, the DNA is TGTGCCAGCAGCTTCGCCCGACTAGCGACCAATGAGCAGTTCTTC.

This clonotype has at least ten counts. J is TRBJ2-1 and V is TRBV20-1, with 11 bases identical to TRBD1. This CDR3 region has 15 residues. Germline CDR1 DFQATT, CDR2 SNEGSKA (reference sequence). J lost 4 bases, V lost 5 bases, and 7 bases had no gene match. The chain's CDR3 is CSAADGQGAYNEQFF. The CDR3 DNA reads TGCAGTGCTGCGGACGGACAGGGGGCATACAATGAGCAGTTCTTC.

The chain carries TRBV6-1 and TRBJ1-6; D not certain. V lost 0 bases and J lost 10, with 16 bases in between. Germline V gene sequence: CDR1 MNHNS, CDR2 SASEGT. This CDR3 is 16 amino acids long. The CDR3 sequence is CASSEAAGPGESPLHF. The CDR3 coding sequence is TGTGCCAGCAGTGAAGCCGCTGGTCCGGGTGAATCACCCCTCCACTTT.

For this clonotype: At one end the junction does not follow the germline gene, possibly because of a read error. CDR3 region: CASSFSTSGRAADTRYF. The CDR3 DNA reads as TGCGCCAGCAGCTTTTCAACTAGCGGGAGGGCCGCAGATACGCGGTATTTT. The gene calls are TRBV5-1 and TRBJ2-3, with TRBD2 matching 13 bases. This CDR3 spans 17 amino acids. Looked up from germline, CDR1 is SGHRS and CDR2 is YFSETQ.